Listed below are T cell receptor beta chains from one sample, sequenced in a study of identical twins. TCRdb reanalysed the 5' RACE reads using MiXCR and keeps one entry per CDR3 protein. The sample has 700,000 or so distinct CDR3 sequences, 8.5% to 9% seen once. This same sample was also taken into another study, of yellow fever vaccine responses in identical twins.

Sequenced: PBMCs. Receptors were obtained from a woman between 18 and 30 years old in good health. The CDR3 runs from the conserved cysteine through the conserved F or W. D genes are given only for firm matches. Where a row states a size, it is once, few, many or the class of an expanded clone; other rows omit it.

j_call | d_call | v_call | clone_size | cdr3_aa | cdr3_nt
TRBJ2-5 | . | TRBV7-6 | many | CASSLGFRETQYF | TGTGCCAGCAGCTTAGGGTTTAGAGAGACCCAGTACTTC
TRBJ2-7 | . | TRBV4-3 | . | CASSQDHTGAAQYF | TGCGCCAGCAGCCAAGATCATACGGGGGCTGCGCAGTACTTC
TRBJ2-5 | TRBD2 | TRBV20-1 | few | CSARDLASGVVEETQYF | TGCAGTGCTAGAGATTTGGCTAGCGGGGTGGTAGAAGAGACCCAGTACTTC
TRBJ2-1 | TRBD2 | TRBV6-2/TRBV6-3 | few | CASSYSLLAAYNEQFF | TGTGCCAGCAGTTACTCGCTACTAGCGGCTTACAATGAGCAGTTCTTC
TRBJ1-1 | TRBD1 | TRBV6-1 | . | CASSRGQGAEAFF | TGTGCCAGCAGTAGGGGACAGGGGGCTGAAGCTTTCTTT
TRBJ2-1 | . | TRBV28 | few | CASIPGQLTYNEQFF | TGTGCCAGCATTCCCGGACAGTTAACCTACAATGAGCAGTTCTTC
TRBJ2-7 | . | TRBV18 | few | CASSPLGHEQYF | TGTGCCAGCTCACCACTCGGGCACGAGCAGTACTTC
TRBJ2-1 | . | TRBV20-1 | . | CSAKTDYNEQFF | TGCAGTGCAAAGACAGATTACAATGAGCAGTTCTTC
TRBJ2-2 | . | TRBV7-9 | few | CASSLAGGKAGELFF | TGTGCCAGCAGCTTAGCAGGGGGGAAGGCCGGGGAGCTGTTTTTT
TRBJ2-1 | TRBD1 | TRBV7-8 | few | CASSLPSTGFDNEQFF | TGTGCCAGCAGCTTGCCCTCGACAGGGTTTGACAATGAGCAGTTCTTC
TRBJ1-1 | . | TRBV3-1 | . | CASSPLEGVDTEVFF | TGTGCCAGCAGCCCACTAGAGGGGGTCGACACTGAAGTTTTCTTT
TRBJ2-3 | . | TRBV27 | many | CASSFGVRDTQYF | TGTGCCAGCAGTTTCGGAGTAAGGGATACGCAGTATTTT
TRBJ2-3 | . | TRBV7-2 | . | CASTRGEWADTQYF | TGTGCCAGCACCCGAGGGGAATGGGCAGATACGCAGTATTTT
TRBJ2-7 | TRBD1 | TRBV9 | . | CASSVGTGASSYEQYF | TGTGCCAGCAGCGTAGGGACAGGCGCCAGCTCCTACGAGCAGTACTTC
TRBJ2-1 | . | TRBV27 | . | CASSWDADNEQFF | TGTGCCAGCAGTTGGGACGCAGACAATGAGCAGTTCTTC
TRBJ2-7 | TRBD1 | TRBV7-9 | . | CASTFTGQGREQYF | TGTGCCAGCACCTTTACGGGACAGGGGCGCGAGCAGTACTTC
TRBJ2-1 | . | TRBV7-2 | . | CASSAGVDNEQFF | TGTGCCAGCAGCGCAGGGGTTGACAATGAGCAGTTCTTC
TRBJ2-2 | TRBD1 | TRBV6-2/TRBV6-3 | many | CASSLDRANTGELFF | TGTGCCAGCAGTCTCGACAGGGCGAACACCGGGGAGCTGTTTTTT
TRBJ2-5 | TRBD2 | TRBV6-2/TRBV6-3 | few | CASRASGGSQETQYF | TGTGCCAGCAGAGCTTCCGGGGGGTCCCAAGAGACCCAGTACTTC
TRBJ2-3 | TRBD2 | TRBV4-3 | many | CASSQSGSGSADTQYF | TGCGCCAGCAGCCAAAGTGGTAGCGGGAGTGCCGATACGCAGTATTTT
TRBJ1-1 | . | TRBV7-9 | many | CASSRDPNTEAFF | TGTGCCAGCAGCAGGGACCCGAACACTGAAGCTTTCTTT
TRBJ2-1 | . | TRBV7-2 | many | CASSLLTSPYNEQFF | TGTGCCAGCAGCTTACTAACTAGTCCATACAATGAGCAGTTCTTC
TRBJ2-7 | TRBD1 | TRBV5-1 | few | CASSLTGGTGGSEQYF | TGCGCCAGCAGCTTGACGGGTGGAACAGGGGGAAGCGAGCAGTACTTC
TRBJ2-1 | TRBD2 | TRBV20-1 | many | CSAPGRLAEPTISYNEQFF | TGCAGTGCACCCGGGCGGCTAGCGGAACCCACGATCTCCTACAATGAGCAGTTCTTC
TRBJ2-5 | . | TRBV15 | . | CATRRSSRGETQYF | TGTGCCACCAGACGGAGTAGCAGGGGAGAGACCCAGTACTTC
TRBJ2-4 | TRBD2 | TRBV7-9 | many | CASSSAGSGVVKNIQYF | TGTGCCAGCAGCTCCGCAGGTAGCGGGGTCGTCAAAAACATTCAGTACTTC
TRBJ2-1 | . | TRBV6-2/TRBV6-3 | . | CASSSGGTWFDEQFF | TGTGCCAGCAGTTCAGGGGGGACCTGGTTTGATGAGCAGTTCTTC
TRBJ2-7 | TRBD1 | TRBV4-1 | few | CASSQTGTDYEQYF | TGCGCCAGCAGCCAGACGGGGACAGACTACGAGCAGTACTTC
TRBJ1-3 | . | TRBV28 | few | CASSFSGGHLSGNTIYF | TGTGCCAGCAGTTTTTCGGGGGGGCATCTCTCTGGAAACACCATATATTTT
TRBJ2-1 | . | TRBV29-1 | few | CSALGTEGYNEQFF | TGCAGCGCCCTCGGGACGGAGGGGTACAATGAGCAGTTCTTC
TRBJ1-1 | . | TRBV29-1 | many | CSVGPGGTEAFF | TGCAGCGTCGGACCGGGGGGCACTGAAGCTTTCTTT
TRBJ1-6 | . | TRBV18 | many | CASSELDNSPLHF | TGTGCCAGCTCGGAGTTGGATAATTCACCCCTCCACTTT
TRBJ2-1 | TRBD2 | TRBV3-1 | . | CASSPMGASGGYNEQFF | TGTGCCAGCAGCCCCATGGGGGCTAGCGGGGGTTACAATGAGCAGTTCTTC
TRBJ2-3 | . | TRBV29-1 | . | CSVEGRLSTDTQYF | TGCAGCGTTGAAGGCAGGCTAAGCACAGATACGCAGTATTTT
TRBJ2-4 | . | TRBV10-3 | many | CAISERSLGSLAKNIQYF | TGTGCCATCAGTGAGAGGAGCTTGGGGTCACTAGCCAAAAACATTCAGTACTTC
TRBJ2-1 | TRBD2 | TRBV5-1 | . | CAPSGRGFWNEQFF | TGCGCCCCTAGCGGGAGGGGGTTTTGGAATGAGCAGTTCTTC
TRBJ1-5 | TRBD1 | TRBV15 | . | CATSGGTGLNQPQHF | TGTGCCACCAGCGGCGGGACAGGACTTAATCAGCCCCAGCATTTT
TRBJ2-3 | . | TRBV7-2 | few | CASSLPGGGGTDTQYF | TGTGCCAGCAGCTTACCTGGTGGGGGTGGCACAGATACGCAGTATTTT
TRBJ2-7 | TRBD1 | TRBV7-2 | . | CASSNPDRGYKQYF | TGTGCCAGCAGCAACCCTGACAGGGGGTACAAGCAGTACTTC
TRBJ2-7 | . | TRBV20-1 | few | CSARAPSGTPLVSYEQYF | TGCAGTGCTAGAGCCCCCTCGGGGACCCCGCTAGTATCCTACGAGCAGTACTTC
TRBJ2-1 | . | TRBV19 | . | CASSIKGAGNEQFF | TGTGCCAGTAGTATAAAGGGGGCGGGGAATGAGCAGTTCTTC
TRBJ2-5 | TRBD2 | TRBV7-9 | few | CASSLFTGGETQYF | TGTGCCAGCAGCTTATTCACCGGGGGGGAGACCCAGTACTTC
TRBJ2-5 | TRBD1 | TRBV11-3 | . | CASSLAGQGQETQYF | TGTGCCAGCAGCTTAGCCGGACAGGGCCAAGAGACCCAGTACTTC
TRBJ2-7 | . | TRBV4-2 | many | CASSQVPGEQYF | TGTGCCAGCAGCCAAGTTCCGGGAGAGCAGTACTTC
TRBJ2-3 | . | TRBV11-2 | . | CASSSRIKPDTQYF | TGTGCCAGCAGCTCCCGAATAAAGCCAGATACGCAGTATTTT
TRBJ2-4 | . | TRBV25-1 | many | CASSGPDRRNIQYF | TGTGCCAGCAGTGGACCGGACAGAAGAAACATTCAGTACTTC